A single sample is the source of the 11 T cell receptor beta chains below, sequenced in a study of patients and donors after allogeneic stem cell transplantation. TCRdb processed the RT-PCR reads anew with MiXCR; each CDR3 protein has one entry. The data hold 15,000 to 20,000 distinct CDR3 sequences, with about 30% observed a single time. The specimen sequenced was blood, either unsorted or a sorted T cell fraction (not recorded which). Receptors were obtained from a human donor who was either an allogeneic HSCT recipient or a stem cell or donor lymphocyte infusion donor (not recorded which). It is not recorded whose cells these are; they may come from a transplant donor.

Regarding this clonotype: Just one base apart from a much larger clone, this may be a read error. CDR3 DNA: TGTGCCAGCAGCTTAGGGCCAAGTTGGCCCCAGCATTTT. Translated: CASSLGPSWPQHF. The V gene is TRBV7-7, the J gene TRBJ1-5; unclear D gene. From germline, CDR1 is SSHAT and CDR2 FNYEAQ (reference sequence). V was pared by 1 base and J by 9 bases, with 10 bases between. There are 13 residues in the CDR3.

The chain recombines TRBV5-1 with TRBJ1-1; D ambiguous. CDR1 is SGHRS, CDR2 YFSETQ, per germline. Trimming removed 0 bases at V and 11 bases at J, with 17 bases between. There are 14 residues in the CDR3. The CDR3 DNA sequence: TGCGCCAGCAGCTTGGCTCCAAAGAGCTTCCACGCTTTCTTT. This sequence encodes CASSLAPKSFHAFF.

This clonotype was seen ten or more times. J is TRBJ1-5 and V is TRBV28, with a weak D call TRBD1 (5 bases). The CDR3 is made up of 14 amino acids. Germline values: CDR1 MDHEN, CDR2 SYDVKM. The V gene lost 8 bases and the J gene lost 3 bases, with 14 bases spanning the gap. The CDR3 sequence is CASFAWGYNQPQHF. The CDR3 bases are TGTGCCAGCTTCGCCTGGGGCTACAATCAGCCCCAGCATTTT.

The chain has TRBV4-1 and TRBJ1-2, with a tentative D call TRBD1 (5 bases). This CDR3 is built from 16 residues. In germline, CDR1 is MGHRA, CDR2 YSYEKL. V lost 2 bases and J 4 bases, leaving 17 bases between the germline ends. CDR3 residues: CASSQPLQGPPYGYTF. CDR3 DNA sequence: TGCGCCAGCAGCCAACCTCTTCAGGGCCCCCCCTATGGCTACACCTTC.

This clonotype appeared a few times. This sequence joins TRBV20-1 and TRBJ1-4, with a possible D match to TRBD1 (5 bases). Trimming took off 0 bases at V and 5 bases at J, with 10 bases between the two ends. CDR3 length: 14 residues. Germline loops: CDR1 DFQATT, CDR2 SNEGSKA (reference sequence). Here the CDR3 DNA reads TGCAGTGCTAGAGATTACCAGGGAAATGAAAAACTGTTTTTT. It translates to CSARDYQGNEKLFF.

The rearrangement joins TRBV24-1 to TRBJ1-2, with a weak D call TRBD1 (5 bases). This CDR3 is built from 14 residues. Germline V CDR1 and CDR2: KGHDR, SFDVKD. Trimming took 0 bases from V and 8 from J, leaving 12 bases between them. The chain's CDR3 is CATSDLPGQGGYTF. The DNA of the CDR3 is TGTGCCACCAGTGATTTGCCGGGGCAGGGAGGCTACACCTTC.

The chain joins TRBV5-6 to TRBJ1-2; a weak D match, TRBD1 (5 bases). Germline CDR1 reads SGHDT; CDR2 reads YYEEEE. Trimming removed 2 bases from V and 4 bases from J, with 12 bases in between. The CDR3 totals 14 residues. CDR3 coding DNA: TGTGCCAGCAGCTTTGTACAGGCAGGCTATGGCTACACCTTC. This encodes CASSFVQAGYGYTF.

This clonotype was detected a few times. The chain joins TRBV11-2 to TRBJ1-1; no clear D gene. The germline gives CDR1 SGHAT, CDR2 FQNNGV. V was shortened by 3 bases and J by 2 bases, with 7 bases between the two germline ends. The CDR3 extends over 13 amino acids. The CDR3 sequence: CASSLRRNTEAFF. The CDR3 nucleotides are TGTGCCAGCAGCTTGAGGAGAAACACTGAAGCTTTCTTT.

The chain combines TRBV6-2 or TRBV6-3 with TRBJ1-2; D remains ambiguous. Germline V gene data show CDR1 as MNHEY and CDR2 as SVGEGT. The CDR3 length is 14 residues. V was clipped by 5 bases and J by 0 bases, with 10 bases between them. The DNA of the CDR3 is TGTGCCAGCAGTAATCCCCCAGCTAACTATGGCTACACCTTC. This encodes CASSNPPANYGYTF.

CDR3 loop: CASSYLSRNYGYTF. CDR3 DNA sequence: TGTGCCAGCAGTTACTTATCACGGAACTATGGCTACACCTTC. V gene TRBV28 combines with J gene TRBJ1-2; D is unresolved. CDR1 is MDHEN, CDR2 SYDVKM, per germline. The CDR3 is 14 amino acids. V was trimmed by 4 bases and J by 2 bases, leaving 11 bases between them.

Only a few counts were recorded for this clonotype. The chain carries TRBV20-1 and TRBJ1-5, with a weak D call TRBD1 (6 bases). The germline gives CDR1 DFQATT, CDR2 SNEGSKA (reference sequence). Trimming left V 3 bases short and J 7 bases short, with 16 bases between. The CDR3 has 14 amino acids. This chain's CDR3 is CSASIDRSWQPQHF. As DNA, the CDR3 is TGCAGTGCTAGTATAGACAGGAGCTGGCAGCCCCAGCATTTT.